This TCR beta chain was captured by sequencing in a study of technical replicates of blood from a handful of donors. From germline, CDR1 is MNHEY and CDR2 SVGAGI. There are 13 residues in the CDR3. Losses at the gene ends were 5 bases for V and 7 bases for J; bases not matched to a gene: 5. Repertoires were generated with immunoSEQ multiplex PCR, while TCRdb's copy carries only in-frame clones and drops some. The sample contains nearly 90,000 clones, 85% to 95% of which appear only once. Sequenced input: T cells isolated from PBMCs. The chain employs TRBV6-5 and TRBJ2-7, with 10 bases fitting TRBD2. This sequence was found in a human donor in good health. CDR3 sequence: CASSLAGADEQYF. Here the CDR3 DNA reads TGTGCCAGCAGTCTAGCGGGAGCTGATGAGCAGTACTTC.